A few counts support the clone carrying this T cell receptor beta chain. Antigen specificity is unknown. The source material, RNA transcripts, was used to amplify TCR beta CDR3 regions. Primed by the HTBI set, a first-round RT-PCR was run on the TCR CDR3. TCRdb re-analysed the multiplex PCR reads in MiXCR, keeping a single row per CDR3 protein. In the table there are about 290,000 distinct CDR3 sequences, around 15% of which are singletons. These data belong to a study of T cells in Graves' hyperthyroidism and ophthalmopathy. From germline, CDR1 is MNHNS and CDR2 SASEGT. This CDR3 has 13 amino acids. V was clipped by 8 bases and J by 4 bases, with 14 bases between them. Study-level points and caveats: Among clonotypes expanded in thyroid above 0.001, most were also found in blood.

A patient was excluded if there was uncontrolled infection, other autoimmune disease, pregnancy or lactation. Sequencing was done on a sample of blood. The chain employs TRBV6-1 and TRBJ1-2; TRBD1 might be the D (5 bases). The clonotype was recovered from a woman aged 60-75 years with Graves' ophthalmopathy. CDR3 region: CASRVGQFYGYTF. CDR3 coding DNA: TGTGCCAGCCGGGTGGGGCAGTTCTATGGCTACACCTTC.